These 17 T cell receptor beta chains were sequenced from one sample in a study of OX40 agonist ivuxolimab in advanced cancers. The library was obtained by the immunoSEQ multiplex PCR assay. Entries here come from immuneACCESS through TCRdb and include only in-frame sequences with V and J called. Some clones fail to appear in such tables; in the studies checked, an unresolved V gene covers under half of the shortfall, and the cause of the remainder is unknown. For this sample there are fewer than 100,000 clones; approximately 88% appear just once. The top ten constitute 10% to 15% of the sample. This sample comprised CD4+ or CD8+ T cells sorted from blood, obtained in a trial of the OX40 agonist ivuxolimab. These receptor sequences come from an adult with an advanced solid tumor such as melanoma, head and neck, liver or kidney cancer.

The rearrangement uses TRBV28 and TRBJ2-1; the D gene is possibly TRBD1 (5 bases). V dropped 2 bases and J dropped 5 bases, with 13 bases sitting between them. The CDR3 spans 15 residues. Germline V gives CDR1 MDHEN, CDR2 SYDVKM. This chain's CDR3 is CASSLGFGRDNEQFF. CDR3 DNA: TGTGCCAGCAGTTTAGGGTTCGGCAGGGACAATGAGCAGTTCTTC.

The chain employs TRBV15 and TRBJ1-5; 10 bases are shared with TRBD1. Germline CDR1 is LNHNV and CDR2 is YYDKDF (reference sequence). The CDR3 is made up of 15 amino acids. Losses at the gene ends were 5 bases for V and 6 bases for J; bases not matched to a gene: 7. The CDR3 loop reads CATSGDRGRGQPQHF. In DNA form, the CDR3 reads TGTGCCACCAGCGGTGACAGGGGGCGAGGTCAGCCCCAGCATTTT.

The table lists this clone with a count of one. The V call is TRBV4-1, the J call TRBJ2-5; 9 nucleotides agree with TRBD1. V trimming: 5 bases; J trimming: 3 bases; junction bases outside the gene matches: 7. Germline V gene data show CDR1 as MGHRA and CDR2 as YSYEKL. The length of the CDR3 is 15 residues. CDR3 in DNA: TGCGCCAGCAGCGTACCGGGACAGGGCAAAGAGACCCAGTACTTC. Amino acid sequence: CASSVPGQGKETQYF.

This chain uses TRBV2 with TRBJ1-1; no clear D. The CDR3 has 14 amino acids. CDR1 is SNHLY, CDR2 FYNNEI, per germline. V gave up 4 bases and J gave up 7 bases, with 16 bases separating them. In nucleotides, the CDR3 is TGTGCCAGCAGTGGGCCCGGGAGTCCGGATGAAGCTTTCTTT. Translated: CASSGPGSPDEAFF.

J is TRBJ2-3 and V is TRBV5-4; 16 nucleotides match TRBD2. Germline lookup yields CDR1 SGHNT and CDR2 YYREEE (reference sequence). V lost 5 bases and J lost 2; bases outside the gene matches: 8. CDR3 size: 18 residues. CDR3 region: CASSPGTSGRVPTDTQYF. DNA for the CDR3: TGTGCCAGCAGTCCCGGGACTAGCGGGAGGGTCCCCACAGATACGCAGTATTTT.

J is TRBJ2-7 and V is TRBV5-1; 10 bases match TRBD1. Germline assignment: CDR1 SGHRS and CDR2 YFSETQ. There are 14 residues in the CDR3. Germline trimming cut 4 bases from V and 5 bases from J; bases unmatched to any gene: 6. DNA for the CDR3: TGCGCCAGCAGCGACCAGACAGGGGGCGACGAGCAGTACTTC. Translation: CASSDQTGGDEQYF.

The chain couples TRBV2 to TRBJ1-6; 7 bases line up with TRBD1. Germline V lookup: CDR1 SNHLY, CDR2 FYNNEI. This CDR3 has 14 amino acids. Trimming took 6 bases from V and 5 from J; bases not matched to a gene: 4. In nucleotides, the CDR3 is TGTGCCAGCAGCATTGACAGGGATAATTCACCCCTCCACTTT. It is translated as CASSIDRDNSPLHF.

The rearrangement joins TRBV7-2 to TRBJ2-5; the D gene is possibly TRBD1 (5 bases). Trimming took 5 bases from V and 4 from J, leaving 14 bases between them. The CDR3 has 14 residues. CDR1 and CDR2 (germline): SGHTA, FQGNSA. CDR3: CASSTYRSGETQYF. DNA for the CDR3: TGTGCCAGCAGCACCTACAGGTCCGGAGAGACCCAGTACTTC.

The rearrangement uses TRBV27 and TRBJ2-7, with TRBD1 matching 7 bases. Germline V gives CDR1 MNHEY, CDR2 SMNVEV (reference sequence). With V trimmed by 6 bases and J by 2 bases, 10 bases remained unmatched. The CDR3 is made up of 15 amino acids. CDR3 nucleotides: TGTGCCAGCAGGCTAACCCCGGGACAGACCTACGAGCAGTACTTC. Translation gives CASRLTPGQTYEQYF.

The chain combines TRBV6-5 with TRBJ1-4; TRBD1 might be the D (5 bases). Germline CDR1 is MNHEY and CDR2 is SVGAGI. This CDR3 spans 16 amino acids. Trimming removed 4 bases from V and 2 bases from J, with 14 bases in between. DNA of the CDR3: TGTGCCAGCAGTTGGACCAGGGCGGCGACTAATGAAAAACTGTTTTTT. Translation: CASSWTRAATNEKLFF.

The chain carries TRBV2 and TRBJ1-1; the match to TRBD1 covers 9 bases. This CDR3 contains 14 residues. Trimming took 6 bases from V and 4 from J; bases not matched to a gene: 6. Germline assignment: CDR1 SNHLY and CDR2 FYNNEI. The CDR3 region has the DNA TGTGCCAGCAGCGACAGGGGGAGGAGCACTGAAGCTTTCTTT. Protein sequence: CASSDRGRSTEAFF.

The CDR3 reads CASTPNRDSPYEQYF. As DNA, the CDR3 is TGTGCCAGCACCCCAAACCGGGACTCCCCATACGAGCAGTACTTC. The gene calls are TRBV11-3 and TRBJ2-7, with D possibly being TRBD2 (6 bases). The CDR3 sequence is 15 residues long. Germline loops: CDR1 SGHNT, CDR2 YENEEA. The V end was cut by 7 bases, the J end by 4 bases, with 20 bases between.

The chain couples TRBV7-9 to TRBJ1-1, with a tentative D call TRBD1 (5 bases). Trimming removed 8 bases from V and 1 base from J, with 8 bases in between. CDR1 and CDR2 (germline): SEHNR, FQNEAQ (reference sequence). The CDR3 is made up of 12 amino acids. CDR3 region: CASGTGNTEAFF. The CDR3 nucleotides read TGTGCCAGCGGGACGGGGAACACTGAAGCTTTCTTT.

The chain couples TRBV10-3 to TRBJ1-2; tentatively, D is TRBD1 (5 bases). The V and J ends lost 10 bases and 8 bases respectively, with 14 bases between them. This CDR3 has 11 residues. Germline V gene data show CDR1 as ENHRY and CDR2 as SYGVKD. The CDR3 loop reads CATGTPGGYTF. CDR3 nucleotide sequence: TGTGCCACCGGGACGCCTGGGGGCTACACCTTC.

This chain links TRBV7-2 with TRBJ1-2; unclear D gene. The CDR3 extends over 12 amino acids. Germline lookup yields CDR1 SGHTA and CDR2 FQGNSA. The germline V and J ends were trimmed by 5 bases and 5 bases, with 9 bases remaining between them. CDR3 nucleotides: TGTGCCAGCAGCGCCCTTCTATATGGCTACACCTTC. Its translation: CASSALLYGYTF.

V is TRBV7-9 and J is TRBJ2-7; D is ambiguous. V gave up 4 bases and J gave up 2 bases, with 9 bases separating them. Germline CDR1 is SEHNR and CDR2 is FQNEAQ (reference sequence). The CDR3 contains 13 residues. The CDR3 loop is CASSSSYPYEQYF. The DNA of the CDR3 is TGTGCCAGCAGCTCGAGTTATCCCTACGAGCAGTACTTC.

This clone was seen a handful of times. This sequence joins TRBV21-1 and TRBJ2-5; the table's D call, TRBD2, has no DNA check behind it. TRBV21-1 corresponds to a pseudogene. This CDR3 contains 14 residues. As DNA, the CDR3 is TGTGCCAGCAGCCCCCTGACTAGCGATGAGACCCAGTACTTC. Translation gives CASSPLTSDETQYF.